The clone carrying this TCR beta chain appeared once. This specimen belongs to a study of OX40 agonist ivuxolimab in advanced cancers. Study at large: From roughly 20 to 79 years was the age range, with a mean of about 54 years, and roughly 80% were male.

TCRdb keeps only in-frame clones here, not all; method: immunoSEQ multiplex PCR. The table shows tens of thousands of clones, with around 89% occurring only once. CDR1 and CDR2 (germline): SGHVS, FNYEAQ. The V gene lost 5 bases and the J gene lost 6 bases, with 16 bases spanning the gap. This CDR3 region has 14 residues. This TCR came from an adult with an advanced solid tumor such as melanoma, head and neck, liver or kidney cancer. The chain employs TRBV7-6 and TRBJ1-1; possible D gene TRBD1, 6 bases. Material: CD4+ or CD8+ T cells sorted from blood, obtained in a trial of the OX40 agonist ivuxolimab. The DNA of the CDR3 is TGTGCCAGCAGCCCCGAAACAGGGATCCCTGAAGCTTTCTTT. Protein: CASSPETGIPEAFF.